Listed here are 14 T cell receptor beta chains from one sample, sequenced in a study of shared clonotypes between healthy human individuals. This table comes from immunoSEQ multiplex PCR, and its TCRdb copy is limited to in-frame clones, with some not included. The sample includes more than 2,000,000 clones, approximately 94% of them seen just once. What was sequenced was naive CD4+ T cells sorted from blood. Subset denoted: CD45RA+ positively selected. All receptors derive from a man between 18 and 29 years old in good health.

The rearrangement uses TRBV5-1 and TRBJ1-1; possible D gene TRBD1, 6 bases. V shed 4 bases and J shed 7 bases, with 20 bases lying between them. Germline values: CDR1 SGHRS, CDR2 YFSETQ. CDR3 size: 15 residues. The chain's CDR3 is CASSEGGRGGYEAFF. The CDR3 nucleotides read TGCGCCAGCAGCGAGGGGGGGCGAGGAGGTTATGAAGCTTTCTTT.

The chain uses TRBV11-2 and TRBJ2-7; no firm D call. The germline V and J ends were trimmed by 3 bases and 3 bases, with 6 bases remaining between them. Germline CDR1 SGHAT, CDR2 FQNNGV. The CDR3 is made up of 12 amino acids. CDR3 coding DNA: TGTGCCAGCAGCTTGGGCTACTACGAGCAGTACTTC. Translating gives CASSLGYYEQYF.

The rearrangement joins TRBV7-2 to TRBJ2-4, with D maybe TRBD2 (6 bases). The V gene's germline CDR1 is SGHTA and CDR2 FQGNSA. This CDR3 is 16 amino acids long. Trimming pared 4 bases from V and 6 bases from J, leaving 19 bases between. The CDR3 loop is CASSSPGLPKGNIQYF. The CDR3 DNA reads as TGTGCCAGCAGCTCACCGGGACTCCCCAAGGGAAACATTCAGTACTTC. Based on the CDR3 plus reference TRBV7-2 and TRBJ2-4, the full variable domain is GAGVSQSPSNKVTEKGKDVELRCDPISGHTALYWYRQSLGQGLEFLIYFQGNSAPDKSGLPSDRFSAERTGGSVSTLTIQRTQQEDSAVYLCASSSPGLPKGNIQYFGAGTRLSVL.

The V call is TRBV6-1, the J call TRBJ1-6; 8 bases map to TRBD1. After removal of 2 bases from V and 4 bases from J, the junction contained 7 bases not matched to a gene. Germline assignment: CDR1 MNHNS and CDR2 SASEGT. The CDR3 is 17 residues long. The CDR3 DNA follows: TGTGCCAGCAGTGAAAATCTCGGACAGGGTTATAATTCACCCCTCCACTTT. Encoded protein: CASSENLGQGYNSPLHF.

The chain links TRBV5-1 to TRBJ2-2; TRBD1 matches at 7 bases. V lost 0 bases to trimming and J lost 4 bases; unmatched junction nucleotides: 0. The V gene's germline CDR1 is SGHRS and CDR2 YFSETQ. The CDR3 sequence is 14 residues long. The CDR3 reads CASSLGDSTGELFF. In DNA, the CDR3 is TGCGCCAGCAGCTTGGGGGACAGCACCGGGGAGCTGTTTTTT.

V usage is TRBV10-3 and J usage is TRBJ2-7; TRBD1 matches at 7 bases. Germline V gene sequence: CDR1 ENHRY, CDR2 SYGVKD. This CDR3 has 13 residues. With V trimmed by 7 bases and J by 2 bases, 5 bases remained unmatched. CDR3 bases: TGTGCCATCATCGACAGGGAGACCTACGAGCAGTACTTC. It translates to CAIIDRETYEQYF.

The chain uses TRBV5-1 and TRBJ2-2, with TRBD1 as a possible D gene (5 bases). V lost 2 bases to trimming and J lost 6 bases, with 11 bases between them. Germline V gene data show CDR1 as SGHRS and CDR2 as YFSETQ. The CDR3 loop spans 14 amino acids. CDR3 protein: CASSLTQGSGELFF. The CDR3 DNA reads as TGCGCCAGCAGCTTAACCCAGGGCTCCGGGGAGCTGTTTTTT.

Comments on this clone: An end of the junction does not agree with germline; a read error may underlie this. CDR3 DNA sequence: TGTGCCTGGAGTGCCATAAACATTCAGTACTTC. Its translation: CAWSAINIQYF. The V call is TRBV30, the J call TRBJ2-4, with D unclear. CDR3 length: 11 residues. Germline CDR1 reads GTSNPN; CDR2 reads SVGIG (reference sequence).

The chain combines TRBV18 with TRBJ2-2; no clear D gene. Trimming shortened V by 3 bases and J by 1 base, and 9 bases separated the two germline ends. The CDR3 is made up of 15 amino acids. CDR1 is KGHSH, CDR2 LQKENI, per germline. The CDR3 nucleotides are TGTGCCAGCTCACCGTCGCAGTGGAACACCGGGGAGCTGTTTTTT. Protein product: CASSPSQWNTGELFF.

The chain's CDR3 is CASSRELNEKLFF. In DNA, the CDR3 is TGCGCCAGCAGCCGGGAGCTTAATGAAAAACTGTTTTTT. This chain links TRBV5-1 with TRBJ1-4; D unresolved. This CDR3 spans 13 amino acids. CDR1 is SGHRS, CDR2 YFSETQ, per germline. Trimming cost V 4 bases and J 4 bases, with 8 bases left between them.

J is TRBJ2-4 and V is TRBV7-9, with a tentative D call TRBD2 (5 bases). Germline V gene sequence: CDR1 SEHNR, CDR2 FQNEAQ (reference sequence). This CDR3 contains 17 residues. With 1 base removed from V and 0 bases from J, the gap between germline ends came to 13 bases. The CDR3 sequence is CASSLEHRTSAKNIQYF. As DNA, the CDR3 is TGTGCCAGCAGCTTAGAGCATCGGACTTCAGCCAAAAACATTCAGTACTTC.

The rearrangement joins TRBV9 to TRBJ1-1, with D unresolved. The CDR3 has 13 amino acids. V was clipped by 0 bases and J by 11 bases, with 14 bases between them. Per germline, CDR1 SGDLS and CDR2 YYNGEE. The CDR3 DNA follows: TGTGCCAGCAGCGTAGACCCAGTCGCAGGCGCTTTCTTT. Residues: CASSVDPVAGAFF.

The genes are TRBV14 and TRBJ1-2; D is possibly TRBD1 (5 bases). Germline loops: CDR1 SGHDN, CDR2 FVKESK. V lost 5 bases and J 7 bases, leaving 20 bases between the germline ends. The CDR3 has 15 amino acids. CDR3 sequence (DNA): TGTGCCAGCAGCTTCGGGACTCCGTTTAACGGTGGCTACACCTTC. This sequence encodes CASSFGTPFNGGYTF. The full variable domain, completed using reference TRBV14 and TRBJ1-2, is EAGVTQFPSHSVIEKGQTVTLRCDPISGHDNLYWYRRVMGKEIKFLLHFVKESKQDESGMPNNRFLAERTGGTYSTLKVQPAELEDSGVYFCASSFGTPFNGGYTFGSGTRLTVV.

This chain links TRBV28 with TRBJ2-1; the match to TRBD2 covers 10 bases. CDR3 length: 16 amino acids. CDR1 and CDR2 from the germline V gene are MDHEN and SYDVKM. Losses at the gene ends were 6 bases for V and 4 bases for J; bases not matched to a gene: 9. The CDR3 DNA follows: TGTGCCAGCAGGCACTACACTAGCGGGGTTTACAATGAGCAGTTCTTC. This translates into CASRHYTSGVYNEQFF.